This is a list of T cell receptor beta chains from one sample in a study of cytomegalovirus exposure and HLA in healthy donors. Sequencing used immunoSEQ multiplex PCR; TCRdb keeps in-frame clones, though not all of them. The sample holds some 79,000 clones, about 79% seen once. The sample comprised PBMCs. The origin of the receptors is a male donor in good health and CMV-seropositive. Each CDR3 is given with its conserved first and last residue. The D gene is left open where the match is weak. Size tells how often a clone was seen (once, few, many) or the class of an expanded clone, and some rows leave it out.

v_gene	abundance	j_gene	d_gene	CDR3nt	CDR3aa
TRBV5-1	-	TRBJ2-7	-	TGCGCCAGCAGCCTTGACAATTACGAGCAGTACTTC	CASSLDNYEQYF
TRBV30	-	TRBJ2-7	TRBD2	TGTGCTGTTACCAGCGGGAGCGACGAGCAGTACTTC	CAVTSGSDEQYF
TRBV19	-	TRBJ2-2	TRBD1	TGTGCCAGTACGAAAAAGACAGGGGGGGAAACCGGGGAGCTGTTTTTT	CASTKKTGGETGELFF
TRBV5-5	-	TRBJ1-4	TRBD1	TGTGCCAGCCGACGGACAGGGATGGATGAAAAACTGTTTTTT	CASRRTGMDEKLFF
TRBV5-1	-	TRBJ2-7	-	TGCGCCAGCAGCTTGGACAGAGTGTACGAGCAGTACTTC	CASSLDRVYEQYF
TRBV5-1	-	TRBJ2-7	TRBD2	TGCGCCAGCAGCTTGGAGGCGGGGGGATTCTACGAGCAGTACTTC	CASSLEAGGFYEQYF
TRBV7-7	-	TRBJ2-7	-	TGTGCCAGCTCCGAGGGGGGGGGCTACGAGCAGTACTTC	CASSEGGGYEQYF
TRBV23-1	-	TRBJ1-2	TRBD1	TGCGCCAGCAGTCAATCTGAGGGGGCGGCCTATGGCTACACCTTC	CASSQSEGAAYGYTF
TRBV27	-	TRBJ2-7	TRBD1	TGTGCCAGCAGTAAAAGACAGGGGGCGCGTTTCTACGAGCAGTACTTC	CASSKRQGARFYEQYF
TRBV7-6	few	TRBJ2-7	-	TGTGCCAGCAGCTTAGGCAGTTACGAGCAGTACTTC	CASSLGSYEQYF
TRBV6-4	-	TRBJ2-1	TRBD2	TGTGCCAGCAGTGACTCGAAGGCTAGCGGGAGCTATGAGCAGTTCTTC	CASSDSKASGSYEQFF